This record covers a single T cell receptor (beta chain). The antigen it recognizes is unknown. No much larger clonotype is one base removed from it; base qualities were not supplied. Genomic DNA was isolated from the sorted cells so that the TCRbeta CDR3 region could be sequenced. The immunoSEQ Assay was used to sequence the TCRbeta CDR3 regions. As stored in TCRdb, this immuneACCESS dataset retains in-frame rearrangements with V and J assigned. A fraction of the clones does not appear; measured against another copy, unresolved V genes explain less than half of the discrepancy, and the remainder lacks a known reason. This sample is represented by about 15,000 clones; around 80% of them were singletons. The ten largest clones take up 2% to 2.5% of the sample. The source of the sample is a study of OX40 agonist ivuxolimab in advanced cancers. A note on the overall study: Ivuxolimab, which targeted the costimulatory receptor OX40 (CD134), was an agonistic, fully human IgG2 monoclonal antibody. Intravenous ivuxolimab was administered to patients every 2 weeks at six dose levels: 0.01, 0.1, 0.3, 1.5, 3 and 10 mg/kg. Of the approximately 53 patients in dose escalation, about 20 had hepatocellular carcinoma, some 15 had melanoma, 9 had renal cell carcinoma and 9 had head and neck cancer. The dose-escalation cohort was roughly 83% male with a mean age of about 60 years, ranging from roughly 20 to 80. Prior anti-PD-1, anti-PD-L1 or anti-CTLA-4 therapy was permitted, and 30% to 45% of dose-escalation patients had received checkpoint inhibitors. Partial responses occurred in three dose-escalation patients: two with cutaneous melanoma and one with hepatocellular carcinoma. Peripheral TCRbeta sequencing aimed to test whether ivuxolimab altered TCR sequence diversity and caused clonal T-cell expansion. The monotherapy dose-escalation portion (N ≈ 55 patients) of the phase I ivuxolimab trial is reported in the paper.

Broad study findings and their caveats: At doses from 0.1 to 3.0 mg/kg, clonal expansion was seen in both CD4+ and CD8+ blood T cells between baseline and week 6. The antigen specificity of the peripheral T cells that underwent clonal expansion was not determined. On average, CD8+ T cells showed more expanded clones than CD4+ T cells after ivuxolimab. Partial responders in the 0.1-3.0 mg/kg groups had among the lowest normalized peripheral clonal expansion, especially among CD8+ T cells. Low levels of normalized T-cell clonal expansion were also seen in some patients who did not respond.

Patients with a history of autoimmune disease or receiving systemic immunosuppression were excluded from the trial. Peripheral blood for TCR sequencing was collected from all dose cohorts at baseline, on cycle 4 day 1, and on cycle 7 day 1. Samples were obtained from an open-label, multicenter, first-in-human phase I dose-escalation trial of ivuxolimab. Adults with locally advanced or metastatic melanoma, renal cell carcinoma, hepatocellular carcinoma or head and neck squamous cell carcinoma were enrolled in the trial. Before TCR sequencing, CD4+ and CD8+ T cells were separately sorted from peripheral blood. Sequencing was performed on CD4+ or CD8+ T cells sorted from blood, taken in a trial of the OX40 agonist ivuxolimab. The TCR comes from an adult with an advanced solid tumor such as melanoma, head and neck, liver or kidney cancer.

The DNA is TGCAGCGTTGGGCACGGGGTTCTGTACAATGAGCAGTTCTTC. Its amino acids are CSVGHGVLYNEQFF. The chain uses TRBV29-1 and TRBJ2-1; matching of 5 bases hints at TRBD2 as the D gene. At the junction V is shortened by 4 bases and J by 4 bases, with 14 bases in between. The germline V gene sets CDR1 to SQVTM and CDR2 to ANQGSEA. From its cysteine to its phenylalanine, the CDR3 spans 14 amino acids. The kept DNA is CDR3 alone, 42 bases in frame from the first base.